This T cell receptor beta chain was found in a study of beta chain features in type 1 diabetes. Germline loops: CDR1 SGHRS, CDR2 YFSETQ. The V end was cut by 2 bases, the J end by 7 bases, with 21 bases between. The CDR3 covers 16 residues. Expressed TCRB transcripts got sequenced, as all isolated RNA was reverse transcribed. The method was immunoSEQ multiplex PCR; TCRdb's version includes in-frame clones alone and lacks a portion of them. The sample includes approximately 84,000 clones, 25% to 35% of them seen just once. This clone occurred a few times. The chain uses TRBV5-1 and TRBJ2-5, with D perhaps TRBD2 (6 bases). The sequence was collected from a young woman in good health. What was sequenced was stem cell memory CD4+ T cells from blood. This CDR3 is CASSLNPGTREGTQYF. CDR3 nucleotide sequence: TGCGCCAGCAGCTTAAATCCGGGGACGCGGGAAGGGACCCAGTACTTC.